The 28 T cell receptor beta chains below all came from one sample that was sequenced in a study of CD8 T cells in ankylosing spondylitis. TCRdb passed the 5' RACE reads through MiXCR, listing each CDR3 protein once. The profile covers under 300,000 distinct CDR3 sequences, with 8.6% appearing a single time and around 7% taken by the ten largest. Material for sequencing was blood, either unsorted or a sorted T cell fraction (not recorded which). Receptors were obtained from a male donor with ankylosing spondylitis or in good health (not recorded which).

There are many counts of this clonotype. Relative to the germline gene, one junction end is altered; a read error may explain this. The chain joins TRBV7-7 to TRBJ2-3; D may be TRBD2 (6 bases). The CDR3 is 14 residues long. Germline-derived CDR1 and CDR2 are SSHAT and FNYEAQ (reference sequence). The CDR3 DNA sequence: TGTGCTAGCAGCCGGTGGGGGGACGCCGATACGCAGTATTTT. This sequence encodes CASSRWGDADTQYF.

Turning to this clonotype: Given a much more abundant clone one base away, this may be a read error. The rearrangement uses TRBV5-8 and TRBJ2-1; tentative D call: TRBD1 (5 bases). Looked up from germline, CDR1 is SGHTS and CDR2 is YDEGEE. This CDR3 has 16 residues. The DNA for the CDR3 is TGTGCCAGCTGCTTCCCCAACTCAGGGTCCTACAATGAGCAGTTCTTC. Encoded protein: CASCFPNSGSYNEQFF. Complete variable domain (other parts from reference TRBV5-8 and TRBJ2-1): EAGVTQSPTHLIKTRGQQATLRCSPISGHTSVYWYQQALGLGLQFLLWYDEGEERNRGNFPPRFSGRQFPNYSSELNVNALELEDSALYLCASCFPNSGSYNEQFFGPGTRLTVL.

The table lists this clonotype with many counts. The V gene is TRBV10-2, the J gene TRBJ1-2; TRBD1 aligns across 9 bases. CDR3 length: 13 amino acids. CDR1 WSHSY and CDR2 SAAADI come from the germline V gene. After removal of 8 bases from V and 2 bases from J, the junction contained 3 bases not matched to a gene. The CDR3 reads CASGGTGNYGYTF. DNA of the CDR3: TGCGCCAGCGGGGGGACAGGGAACTATGGCTACACCTTC.

In regard to this clonotype: A much larger clone differs by one base, so this may be a read error. J is TRBJ1-2 and V is TRBV7-9; the D is unclear. Trimming removed 5 bases at V and 8 bases at J, with 21 bases between. The CDR3 runs to 15 residues. Germline V gene data show CDR1 as SEHNR and CDR2 as FQNEAQ (reference sequence). In DNA, the CDR3 is TGTGCCAGCAGCCTTCAGAGGACCCTCTTAGGCGGCTACACCTTC. Its protein product is CASSLQRTLLGGYTF.

In its sample, this clonotype was seen many times. CDR3 DNA: TGCAGCGTTCGGACACCTCGGAACACTGAAGCTTTCTTT. Its protein is CSVRTPRNTEAFF. The chain has TRBV29-1 and TRBJ1-1; TRBD1 is a possible D gene (5 bases). The CDR3 runs to 13 residues. Trimming left V 5 bases short and J 1 base short, with 11 bases between. Germline V gene data show CDR1 as SQVTM and CDR2 as ANQGSEA.

This clonotype showed up many times. The chain carries TRBV20-1 and TRBJ2-3; no clear D. This CDR3 spans 10 amino acids. CDR1 DFQATT and CDR2 SNEGSKA come from the germline V gene (reference sequence). Trimming shortened V by 6 bases and J by 4 bases, and 5 bases separated the two germline ends. CDR3 DNA: TGCAGTGCCGCGTCAGATACGCAGTATTTT. Protein: CSAASDTQYF.

This clonotype was seen only a few times. The chain employs TRBV29-1 and TRBJ2-7; D gene uncertain. Germline V lookup: CDR1 SQVTM, CDR2 ANQGSEA. The V and J ends lost 4 bases and 5 bases respectively, with 21 bases between them. The CDR3 extends over 15 amino acids. The CDR3 DNA sequence: TGCAGCGTTGGAAGTGGGAAACGCGCCACTAACGAGCAGTACTTC. Its protein product is CSVGSGKRATNEQYF.

There are many counts of this clonotype. The V gene is TRBV27, the J gene TRBJ2-3; D is undetermined. This CDR3 region has 14 residues. CDR1 MNHEY and CDR2 SMNVEV come from the germline V gene (reference sequence). Between the trimmed V and J ends, which lost 2 bases and 2 bases, there was a span of 8 bases. CDR3 region: CASSLVTDTDTQYF. CDR3 DNA: TGTGCCAGCAGTTTAGTAACAGACACAGATACGCAGTATTTT.

This clonotype was seen just once. The CDR3 DNA is TGCGCCAGCAGCCAAGGCGATATGGGACCCGGGGACGAGCAGTACTTC. Residues: CASSQGDMGPGDEQYF. The V call is TRBV4-3, the J call TRBJ2-7; the D call may be TRBD1 or TRBD2 (5 bases each). CDR3 length: 16 amino acids. The germline V gene encodes CDR1 LGHNA and CDR2 YSLEER. Trimming pared 1 base from V and 5 bases from J, leaving 18 bases between.

At least ten counts were recorded for this clonotype. J is TRBJ1-1 and V is TRBV6-5, with 8 bases matching TRBD1. CDR1 and CDR2 (germline): MNHEY, SVGAGI. Trimming removed 0 bases from V and 6 bases from J; junction bases left unmatched: 6. The CDR3 covers 15 residues. The DNA of the CDR3 is TGTGCCAGCAGTTACTCCGACAGGGGTGCCGCTGAAGCTTTCTTT. Encoded protein: CASSYSDRGAAEAFF.

This clonotype was counted ten times or more. The V gene is TRBV20-1, the J gene TRBJ2-4; D possibly corresponds to TRBD1 (7 bases). CDR1 and CDR2 (germline): DFQATT, SNEGSKA (reference sequence). Trimming took 1 base from V and 1 from J, leaving 17 bases between them. The CDR3 has 17 residues. DNA of the CDR3: TGCAGTGCTAGAGGCTCAGGGGGGTCGTGGGCCAAAAACATTCAGTACTTC. Translating it yields CSARGSGGSWAKNIQYF.

In this sample, this clonotype turned up many times. CDR3 region: CASSLAGGQPNQPQHF. The DNA of the CDR3 is TGTGCCAGCAGCTTGGCCGGAGGACAGCCCAATCAGCCCCAGCATTTT. The V call is TRBV5-5, the J call TRBJ1-5, with D perhaps matching TRBD1 (6 bases). V lost 0 bases to trimming and J lost 3 bases, with 13 bases between them. Germline CDR1 and CDR2: SGHKS and YYEKEE (reference sequence). The CDR3 sequence is 16 residues long. Full variable domain (remainder filled in from reference TRBV5-5 and TRBJ1-5): DAGVTQSPTHLIKTRGQQVTLRCSPISGHKSVSWYQQVLGQGPQFIFQYYEKEERGRGNFPDRFSARQFPNYSSELNVNALLLGDSALYLCASSLAGGQPNQPQHFGDGTRLSIL.

This clonotype has more than one count but fewer than ten. The chain uses TRBV3-1 and TRBJ2-1; maybe TRBD2 (6 bases). Trimming shortened V by 3 bases and J by 7 bases, and 16 bases separated the two germline ends. The CDR3 has 15 residues. Germline CDR1 reads LGHDT; CDR2 reads YNNKEL (reference sequence). The CDR3 DNA reads TGTGCCAGCAGCCACGGCGGGATATTAAGTAATGAGCAGTTCTTC. It is translated as CASSHGGILSNEQFF.

This clonotype was observed many times. V and J are TRBV20-1 and TRBJ2-7; 8 nucleotides match TRBD2. This CDR3 comprises 12 residues. V lost 6 bases, J lost 4 bases, and 5 bases stayed unmatched. CDR1 DFQATT and CDR2 SNEGSKA come from the germline V gene (reference sequence). The CDR3 DNA is TGCAGTGCGTCGGGGGGGCCTTACGAGCAGTACTTC. Translation gives CSASGGPYEQYF.

CDR3 in DNA: TGCAGCGTTGGGGACAGGGTAAATTCACCCCTCCACTTT. This gives the protein CSVGDRVNSPLHF. The rearrangement links TRBV29-1 to TRBJ1-6, with 9 bases fitting TRBD1. Trimming removed 4 bases from V and 7 bases from J; junction bases left unmatched: 2. The CDR3 extends over 13 amino acids. Per the germline V gene, CDR1 is SQVTM and CDR2 is ANQGSEA.

This clonotype was detected many times. This chain joins TRBV5-1 and TRBJ2-3, with a possible D match to TRBD1 (6 bases). V was shortened by 4 bases and J by 2 bases, with 8 bases between the two germline ends. The CDR3 consists of 13 residues. Per germline, CDR1 SGHRS and CDR2 YFSETQ. CDR3 sequence reads: CASSRDTTDTQYF. In nucleotides, the CDR3 is TGCGCCAGCAGCCGGGACACCACAGATACGCAGTATTTT.

The CDR3 protein is CASSPRAGQSNYGYTF. In DNA, the CDR3 is TGCGCCAGCAGCCCCCGAGCGGGACAGAGTAACTATGGCTACACCTTC. V usage is TRBV4-3 and J usage is TRBJ1-2; the match to TRBD1 covers 7 bases. Per the germline V gene, CDR1 is LGHNA and CDR2 is YSLEER. V shed 4 bases and J 1 base; nucleotides not matched to a gene: 9. This CDR3 spans 16 amino acids.

This clonotype was seen ten or more times. V is TRBV7-2 and J is TRBJ2-2; 8 positions agree with TRBD1. The V gene end was trimmed by 5 bases and the J gene end by 1 base; junction bases not matched to a gene: 3. The CDR3 runs 15 residues. In germline, CDR1 is SGHTA, CDR2 FQGNSA. CDR3 in DNA: TGTGCCAGCAGCCGGGACAGGCAGAACACCGGGGAGCTGTTTTTT. This codes for CASSRDRQNTGELFF. The whole variable domain, filled in from reference TRBV7-2 and TRBJ2-2, reads GAGVSQSPSNKVTEKGKDVELRCDPISGHTALYWYRQSLGQGLEFLIYFQGNSAPDKSGLPSDRFSAERTGGSVSTLTIQRTQQEDSAVYLCASSRDRQNTGELFFGEGSRLTVL.

This clonotype was seen repeatedly, ten times or more. The rearrangement links TRBV12-3 or TRBV12-4 to TRBJ2-7, with D possibly TRBD1 on 5 matching bases. The CDR3 covers 13 residues. The V gene lost 6 bases and the J gene lost 2 bases, with 11 bases spanning the gap. The CDR3: CASSPGQTYEQYF. The DNA of the CDR3 is TGTGCCAGCAGCCCAGGACAAACCTACGAGCAGTACTTC.

The V call is TRBV6-2 or TRBV6-3, the J call TRBJ2-5; 11 nucleotides agree with TRBD2. Germline V gene lookup returns CDR1 MNHEY and CDR2 SVGEGT. Trimming cost V 0 bases and J 4 bases; bases outside gene matches: 7. The CDR3 sequence is 17 residues long. CDR3 DNA: TGTGCCAGCAGTTACTCCCTAGCGGGAGGAATTGGAGAGACCCAGTACTTC. This encodes CASSYSLAGGIGETQYF.

This clonotype has ten or more counts. This CDR3 reads CASSLREFAEADCQYF. CDR3 coding DNA: TGTGCCAGCAGCTTACGGGAGTTCGCGGAGGCAGATTGCCAGTACTTC. The J gene is TRBJ2-5, the V gene TRBV7-9; a possible D gene is TRBD2 (6 bases). V shed 2 bases and J shed 10 bases, with 23 bases lying between them. The CDR3 length is 16 residues. Germline V gene data show CDR1 as SEHNR and CDR2 as FQNEAQ (reference sequence).

This sequence joins TRBV10-3 and TRBJ2-2; 12 bases line up with TRBD1. The CDR3 has 17 residues. Per germline, CDR1 ENHRY and CDR2 SYGVKD. The J segment lost 0 bases and the V segment lost 4 bases, leaving 3 bases of the junction unmatched. The CDR3 sequence: CAISAGTGGTNTGELFF. The CDR3 DNA sequence: TGTGCCATCAGTGCCGGGACAGGGGGCACGAACACCGGGGAGCTGTTTTTT.

The CDR3 nucleotides read TGTGCCAGTAGTCCCCGATTGGGGCAGGCGCTCTCTGGAAACACCATATATTTT. Encoded protein: CASSPRLGQALSGNTIYF. The chain joins TRBV19 to TRBJ1-3; maybe TRBD1 (5 bases). Germline CDR1 LNHDA, CDR2 SQIVND (reference sequence). CDR3 size: 18 residues. Trimming cost V 5 bases and J 0 bases, with 20 bases left between them.

This clonotype was detected ten times or more. The chain couples TRBV7-2 to TRBJ1-5; a possible D gene is TRBD1 (6 bases). Germline loops: CDR1 SGHTA, CDR2 FQGNSA. CDR3 length: 13 amino acids. V was cut by 4 bases and J by 6 bases, with 10 bases left in between. DNA for the CDR3: TGTGCCAGCAGCTCCAGGGGAAGTCAGCCCCAGCATTTT. Translated, it gives CASSSRGSQPQHF. Drawing the rest from reference TRBV7-2 and TRBJ1-5, the complete variable domain is GAGVSQSPSNKVTEKGKDVELRCDPISGHTALYWYRQSLGQGLEFLIYFQGNSAPDKSGLPSDRFSAERTGGSVSTLTIQRTQQEDSAVYLCASSSRGSQPQHFGDGTRLSIL.

This clonotype was recorded once. The chain recombines TRBV20-1 with TRBJ2-1, with D possibly being TRBD1 (6 bases). The CDR3 sequence is 13 residues long. Looked up from germline, CDR1 is DFQATT and CDR2 is SNEGSKA (reference sequence). Trimming pared 5 bases from V and 2 bases from J, leaving 10 bases between. CDR3 residues: CSALQGTYNEQFF. The DNA of the CDR3 is TGCAGTGCTTTACAGGGAACCTACAATGAGCAGTTCTTC.

Ten or more counts support this clonotype. V and J are TRBV29-1 and TRBJ2-7, with a possible D match to TRBD2 (6 bases). The CDR3 contains 11 residues. Trimming stripped 6 bases from V and 4 bases from J, with 10 bases between. Germline V gene lookup returns CDR1 SQVTM and CDR2 ANQGSEA. CDR3 amino acids: CSVTGVYEQYF. In nucleotides, the CDR3 is TGCAGCGTCACGGGGGTTTACGAGCAGTACTTC.

This clonotype has a count of ten or more. V and J are TRBV29-1 and TRBJ1-1, with a weak D call TRBD1 (5 bases). CDR1 is SQVTM and CDR2 is ANQGSEA in the germline V gene. Trimming took 4 bases from V and 10 from J, leaving 16 bases between them. This CDR3 comprises 12 residues. The CDR3 is CSVVVPETAAFF. The DNA of the CDR3 is TGCAGCGTTGTAGTTCCTGAGACAGCAGCTTTCTTT.

This clonotype was seen many times. This chain links TRBV29-1 with TRBJ2-3; D call uncertain. The CDR3 consists of 13 residues. The germline V gene encodes CDR1 SQVTM and CDR2 ANQGSEA. Trimming took off 6 bases at V and 5 bases at J, with 15 bases between the two ends. The CDR3 protein is CSVLPTDGDTQYF. In nucleotides, the CDR3 is TGCAGCGTCCTACCCACCGACGGAGATACGCAGTATTTT.